In this sample, the clone carrying this T cell receptor beta chain turned up many times. Its antigen is unidentified. A Clinical Activity Score of at least 3, a NOSPECS grade of at least 4 and a duration under 3 months were recorded in the ophthalmopathy patients. This entry comes from a study of T cells in Graves' hyperthyroidism and ophthalmopathy. Germline V CDR1 and CDR2: SGHVS, FQNEAQ. The V end lost 0 bases, the J end lost 4 bases, and 9 bases lay between the germline ends. This CDR3 has 15 residues. Using RNA transcripts as the source, TCR beta CDR3 regions were amplified. TCR CDR3 underwent first-round RT-PCR with the HTBI primer set. TCRdb reprocessed the multiplex PCR reads with MiXCR, giving one entry per CDR3 protein. The table has 350,000 or so distinct CDR3 sequences, 15% to 20% seen once; the top ten hold around 16%. General study results and limits: Ophthalmopathy could be told apart from stable hyperthyroidism with a 13 V-J model. Most clonotypes expanded in thyroid above 0.001 were likewise present in blood.

Material for sequencing was blood. The sequence came from a woman aged 40 to 49 with Graves' ophthalmopathy. This chain links TRBV7-8 with TRBJ2-2; D is possibly TRBD1 or TRBD2 (5 bases each). The CDR3 protein is CASSLAGTFTGELFF. Here the CDR3 DNA reads TGTGCCAGCAGCTTAGCCGGGACCTTCACCGGGGAGCTGTTTTTT.